This T cell receptor (beta chain) was observed in a study of CD8 T cells in ankylosing spondylitis. Notes on this clonotype: Its antigen is currently unknown.

Germline V gene lookup returns CDR1 DFQATT and CDR2 SNEGSKA (reference sequence). The CDR3 covers 13 residues. V shed 7 bases, J shed 2 bases, and the junction held 8 bases outside the gene matches. Study-wide points: CD8+ cells made up the disease-linked clones, which were relatively rare in peripheral blood. A TCR beta motif made of several highly homologous variants seemed typical of ankylosing spondylitis blood.

Each CDR3 protein is one row after TCRdb ran MiXCR on the 5' RACE reads. Among 470,000 or so distinct CDR3 sequences listed, roughly 26% were seen once. The chain links TRBV20-1 to TRBJ2-7; 7 bases agree with TRBD1. Sequenced material: blood, either unsorted or a sorted T cell fraction (not recorded which). This TCR was sampled from a male donor with ankylosing spondylitis. CDR3 sequence (DNA): TGCAGTGTCCCGGACAGGAACACCTACGAGCAGTACTTC. This encodes CSVPDRNTYEQYF.